These 20 T cell receptor beta chains were sequenced from one sample in a study of CD8 T cells in ankylosing spondylitis. TCRdb re-called the 5' RACE reads with MiXCR, one entry per CDR3 protein. Of just over 150,000 distinct CDR3 sequences listed, approximately 20% are singletons. The sample consisted of blood, either unsorted or a sorted T cell fraction (not recorded which). The receptor source for this set is a male donor with ankylosing spondylitis or in good health (not recorded which).

The V call is TRBV6-1, the J call TRBJ2-6, with 7 positions matching TRBD1. With 7 bases clipped from V and 2 bases from J, the junction kept 5 bases outside the gene matches. This CDR3 has 15 residues. Per germline, CDR1 MNHNS and CDR2 SASEGT. CDR3 in amino acids: CASKVTGAGANVLTF. CDR3 DNA sequence: TGTGCCAGCAAAGTCACAGGGGCTGGGGCCAACGTCCTGACTTTC.

The chain combines TRBV6-1 with TRBJ1-5; D possibly corresponds to TRBD1 (6 bases). Germline loops: CDR1 MNHNS, CDR2 SASEGT. V shed 10 bases and J shed 1 base, with 11 bases lying between them. This CDR3 spans 13 amino acids. CDR3 nucleotides: TGTGCCACACGGACAGTCAGCAATCAGCCCCAGCATTTT. This sequence encodes CATRTVSNQPQHF.

This clonotype came up many times. The genes are TRBV6-1 and TRBJ2-1, with 10 nucleotides matching TRBD2. Germline CDR1 reads MNHNS; CDR2 reads SASEGT. J was trimmed by 2 bases and V by 3 bases; bases with no gene match: 10. This CDR3 has 18 residues. In DNA form, the CDR3 reads TGTGCCAGCAGTGAGCCTGGGTCTAGCGGGAGTACCTACAATGAGCAGTTCTTC. Protein sequence: CASSEPGSSGSTYNEQFF.

This sequence joins TRBV3-1 and TRBJ2-2; no clear D. CDR1 and CDR2 from the germline V gene are LGHDT and YNNKEL (reference sequence). This CDR3 is built from 11 residues. V gave up 6 bases and J gave up 8 bases, with 7 bases separating them. The CDR3 DNA reads as TGTGCCAGCAGAAGGGCGGGGGAGCTGTTTTTT. Translation: CASRRAGELFF.

The chain combines TRBV5-1 with TRBJ2-3; 7 positions agree with TRBD1. Germline lookup yields CDR1 SGHRS and CDR2 YFSETQ. The V segment lost 6 bases and the J segment 5 bases; nucleotides outside the gene matches: 6. CDR3 length equals 13 residues. The CDR3 nucleotides read TGCGCCAGCAATGCACAGGGGATAGATACGCAGTATTTT. Its translation: CASNAQGIDTQYF.

The V and J genes are TRBV25-1 and TRBJ2-1; tentatively, D is TRBD1 (6 bases). This CDR3 contains 11 residues. The germline gives CDR1 MGHDK, CDR2 SYGVNS. Between the trimmed V and J ends, which lost 6 bases and 10 bases, there was a span of 10 bases. The CDR3 nucleotides read TGTGCCAGCAGGACCGGGACAGAGCAGTTCTTC. Its translation: CASRTGTEQFF.

This clonotype was found a few times. The CDR3 nucleotides are TGTGCCAGTAGTATGCCTCTAAGAGGGGCGGGATCCTACAATGAGCAGTTCTTC. Protein sequence: CASSMPLRGAGSYNEQFF. The chain uses TRBV19 and TRBJ2-1, with a tentative D call TRBD2 (6 bases). V was shortened by 3 bases and J by 1 base, with 19 bases between the two germline ends. The CDR3 extends over 18 amino acids. Germline V gene lookup returns CDR1 LNHDA and CDR2 SQIVND (reference sequence).

This clonotype appeared many times. This chain connects TRBV12-3 or TRBV12-4 to TRBJ1-5; TRBD1 might be the D (5 bases). Trimming took 5 bases from V and 6 from J, leaving 8 bases between them. This CDR3 is built from 12 residues. The CDR3 nucleotides are TGTGCCAGCAGTCTGGGGCCTCAGCCCCAGCATTTT. Its translation: CASSLGPQPQHF.

This chain uses TRBV7-2 with TRBJ2-3, with unresolved D. V was pared by 2 bases and J by 12 bases, with 9 bases between. The germline CDR1 and CDR2 sequences are SGHTA and FQGNSA. This CDR3 has 11 residues. The CDR3 protein is CASSLWLEQYF. DNA of the CDR3: TGTGCCAGCAGCTTATGGTTAGAACAGTATTTT.

This clonotype was seen ten or more times. The rearrangement links TRBV6-1 to TRBJ1-5; D remains ambiguous. The CDR3 sequence is 14 residues long. Germline V lookup: CDR1 MNHNS, CDR2 SASEGT. Deletions cut 1 base from V and 7 bases from J, with 11 bases between. The CDR3 spells CASSEVGAVQPQHF. Here the CDR3 DNA reads TGTGCCAGCAGTGAAGTGGGTGCGGTACAGCCCCAGCATTTT.

This clonotype has only a few counts. The genes are TRBV7-9 and TRBJ2-7; D may match TRBD1 or TRBD2 (5 bases each). Germline lookup yields CDR1 SEHNR and CDR2 FQNEAQ (reference sequence). Trimming removed 5 bases from V and 4 bases from J, with 9 bases in between. This CDR3 is 12 amino acids long. The chain's CDR3 is CASSRDGYEQYF. Here the CDR3 DNA reads TGTGCCAGCAGCCGGGACGGATACGAGCAGTACTTC.

Points on this clonotype: Just one base apart from a much larger clone, this may be a read error. The chain uses TRBV5-1 and TRBJ2-1; TRBD1 is a possible D gene (5 bases). The germline V and J ends were trimmed by 4 bases and 5 bases, with 10 bases remaining between them. This CDR3 contains 13 residues. Per germline, CDR1 SGHRS and CDR2 YFSETQ. CDR3 protein: CASSVETDNEQFF. The CDR3 coding sequence is TGCGCCAGCAGCGTCGAGACAGACAATGAGCAGTTCTTC.

This clonotype occurred many times. The genes are TRBV5-1 and TRBJ2-1; 8 nucleotides line up with TRBD2. The CDR3 spans 16 residues. The germline gives CDR1 SGHRS, CDR2 YFSETQ. Unmatched junction bases numbered 6, after V lost 4 bases and J lost 0 bases. CDR3: CASSLSSGSSYNEQFF. The CDR3 nucleotides are TGCGCCAGCAGCCTCTCGAGCGGGAGCTCCTACAATGAGCAGTTCTTC.

This clonotype was counted a single time. The chain combines TRBV19 with TRBJ1-5; D uncertain. The CDR3 length is 14 residues. Deletions cut 10 bases from V and 4 bases from J, with 17 bases between. The germline CDR1 and CDR2 sequences are LNHDA and SQIVND (reference sequence). The CDR3 loop is CATWTGFSNQPQHF. Here the CDR3 DNA reads TGTGCCACTTGGACCGGTTTCTCAAATCAGCCCCAGCATTTT.

Many counts were recorded for this clonotype. For the CDR3, the DNA is TGCGCCAGCAGCTTGGGCGGGACCTCTTTTTCTGGAAACACCATATATTTT. Its protein is CASSLGGTSFSGNTIYF. The chain recombines TRBV5-1 with TRBJ1-3, with a tentative D call TRBD1 (5 bases). CDR3 length equals 17 residues. Germline V lookup: CDR1 SGHRS, CDR2 YFSETQ. V was trimmed by 0 bases and J by 1 base, leaving 14 bases between them.

This sequence joins TRBV7-3 and TRBJ2-1; D is perhaps TRBD2 (6 bases). CDR3 size: 15 residues. V was shortened by 5 bases and J by 7 bases, with 18 bases between the two germline ends. CDR1 and CDR2 (germline): SGHTA, FQGTGA. The CDR3 region is CASSPSPGLANEQFF. The CDR3, as DNA: TGTGCCAGCAGCCCCTCCCCCGGGCTAGCGAATGAGCAGTTCTTC.

By sample share, this clonotype is medium-sized. This rearrangement joins TRBV20-1 to TRBJ1-1; 9 positions match TRBD1. Trimming removed 0 bases from V and 4 bases from J; junction bases left unmatched: 6. In germline, CDR1 is DFQATT, CDR2 SNEGSKA (reference sequence). This CDR3 contains 15 residues. In DNA, the CDR3 is TGCAGTGCTAGAGATAAAGGGACAGGGACCACTGAAGCTTTCTTT. Encoded protein: CSARDKGTGTTEAFF.

In its sample, this clonotype was seen many times. The chain employs TRBV6-5 and TRBJ1-1, with D possibly being TRBD1 (6 bases). This CDR3 contains 15 residues. Germline V gives CDR1 MNHEY, CDR2 SVGAGI. Trimming shortened V by 2 bases and J by 1 base, and 11 bases separated the two germline ends. The CDR3 DNA follows: TGTGCCAGCAGTTACAGGGGGGTTGGGAACACTGAAGCTTTCTTT. Protein product: CASSYRGVGNTEAFF.

There are many counts of this clonotype. The J gene is TRBJ2-1, the V gene TRBV12-3 or TRBV12-4, with D possibly being TRBD1 (5 bases). This CDR3 contains 15 residues. V lost 2 bases to trimming and J lost 2 bases, with 10 bases between them. CDR3 bases: TGTGCCAGCAGTTTATTTGGGGCTACCTACAATGAGCAGTTCTTC. Translated, it gives CASSLFGATYNEQFF.

At least ten counts were recorded for this clonotype. The rearrangement links TRBV20-1 to TRBJ2-1, with D maybe TRBD2 (5 bases). With 5 bases removed from V and 6 bases from J, the gap between germline ends came to 17 bases. CDR3 size: 14 residues. Germline V gene sequence: CDR1 DFQATT, CDR2 SNEGSKA (reference sequence). The CDR3 loop reads CSARITRLPNEQFF. CDR3 nucleotide sequence: TGCAGTGCTCGCATAACTAGACTACCCAATGAGCAGTTCTTC.